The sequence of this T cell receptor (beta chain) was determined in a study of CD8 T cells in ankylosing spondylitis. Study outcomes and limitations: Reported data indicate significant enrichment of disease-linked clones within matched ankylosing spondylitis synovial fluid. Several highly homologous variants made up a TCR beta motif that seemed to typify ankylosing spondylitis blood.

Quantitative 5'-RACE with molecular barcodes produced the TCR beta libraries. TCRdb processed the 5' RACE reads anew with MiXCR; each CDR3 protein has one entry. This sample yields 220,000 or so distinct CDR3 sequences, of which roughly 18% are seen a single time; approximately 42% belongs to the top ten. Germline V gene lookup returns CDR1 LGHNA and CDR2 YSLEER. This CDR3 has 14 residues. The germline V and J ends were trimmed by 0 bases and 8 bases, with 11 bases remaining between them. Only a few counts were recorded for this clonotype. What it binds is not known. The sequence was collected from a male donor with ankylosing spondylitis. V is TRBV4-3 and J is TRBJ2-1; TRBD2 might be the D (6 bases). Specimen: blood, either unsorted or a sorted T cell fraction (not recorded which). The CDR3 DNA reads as TGCGCCAGCAGCCAAGAGTACCGCGGGGATGAGCAGTTCTTC. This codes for CASSQEYRGDEQFF.